Below, 16 T cell receptor beta chains from the same sample are listed, as sequenced in a study of shared clonotypes between healthy human individuals (dated by TCRdb to 2018 to 2020). The method was the immunoSEQ multiplex PCR assay. Entries here come from immuneACCESS through TCRdb and include only in-frame sequences with V and J called. Some clones fail to appear in such tables; in the studies checked, an unresolved V gene covers under half of the shortfall, and the cause of the remainder is unknown. For this sample the table gives about 680,000 clones, of which less than 80% were detected only once. The ten largest make up around 1.8% of the sample. Sequenced: memory CD4+ T cells sorted from blood. The sample's cell subset or site, from its label and the paper: CD45RA-negative fraction. All receptors come from a woman aged 25-40 years in good health.

This clone was seen only a few times. The chain joins TRBV15 to TRBJ1-2; a possible D gene is TRBD1 (6 bases). The germline CDR1 and CDR2 sequences are LNHNV and YYDKDF (reference sequence). The V end lost 1 base, the J end lost 4 bases, and 10 bases lay between the germline ends. CDR3 length: 14 residues. The CDR3 region has the DNA TGTGCCACCAGCAGAGGGGGGCGCTTCTATGGCTACACCTTC. Encoded protein: CATSRGGRFYGYTF.

The chain employs TRBV5-1 and TRBJ2-7; D is uncertain. In germline, CDR1 is SGHRS, CDR2 YFSETQ. The CDR3 consists of 14 residues. V lost 4 bases to trimming and J lost 2 bases, with 13 bases between them. CDR3 coding DNA: TGCGCCAGCAGCCGCCAGGATGACACCTACGAGCAGTACTTC. Amino acids: CASSRQDDTYEQYF.

This clone was recorded at least ten times. The V call is TRBV30, the J call TRBJ1-1; D possibly corresponds to TRBD1 (5 bases). V was clipped by 4 bases and J by 4 bases, with 16 bases between them. Germline V gene sequence: CDR1 GTSNPN, CDR2 SVGIG (reference sequence). This CDR3 is built from 14 residues. CDR3 in amino acids: CAWTRAGALTEAFF. Here the CDR3 DNA reads TGTGCCTGGACTCGAGCCGGGGCCCTCACTGAAGCTTTCTTT.

V is TRBV2 and J is TRBJ2-7; weak D call: TRBD1 (6 bases). Germline V gene lookup returns CDR1 SNHLY and CDR2 FYNNEI. The V end lost 5 bases, the J end lost 3 bases, and 11 bases lay between the germline ends. This CDR3 has 13 amino acids. CDR3 residues: CASSRQEGYEQYF. The CDR3 nucleotides read TGTGCCAGCAGTAGACAGGAAGGCTACGAGCAGTACTTC.

With respect to this clone: Other DNA sequences in this sample translate to the same CDR3. The chain employs TRBV28 and TRBJ2-5; perhaps TRBD2 as D (5 bases). CDR3 length: 13 amino acids. The germline gives CDR1 MDHEN, CDR2 SYDVKM. Trimming took off 3 bases at V and 5 bases at J, with 10 bases between the two ends. The CDR3 DNA reads TGTGCCAGCAGTTTCCCTAGCCTGGAGACCCAGTACTTC. As protein: CASSFPSLETQYF.

This chain uses TRBV7-9 with TRBJ2-1; D not resolved. Trimming took off 5 bases at V and 4 bases at J, with 6 bases between the two ends. This CDR3 is built from 12 residues. The germline gives CDR1 SEHNR, CDR2 FQNEAQ (reference sequence). DNA of the CDR3: TGTGCCAGCAGCGATCAGTACAATGAGCAGTTCTTC. Residues: CASSDQYNEQFF.

The CDR3 bases are TGTGCCTGGAGTCGACGCGGGATTTTCGAGCAGTACTTC. Its protein product is CAWSRRGIFEQYF. This chain joins TRBV30 and TRBJ2-7, with D tentatively TRBD2 (6 bases). This CDR3 has 13 amino acids. Trimming shortened V by 2 bases and J by 6 bases, and 14 bases separated the two germline ends. Germline V gene lookup returns CDR1 GTSNPN and CDR2 SVGIG (reference sequence). The full variable domain, in which reference TRBV30 and TRBJ2-7 provide the parts outside the CDR3, is SQTIHQWPATLVQPVGSPLSLECTVEGTSNPNLYWYRQAAGRGLQLLFYSVGIGQISSEVPQNLSASRPQDRQFILSSKKLLLSDSGFYLCAWSRRGIFEQYFGPGTRLTVT.

The chain recombines TRBV28 with TRBJ2-7; possible D gene TRBD1, 5 bases. Trimming left V 6 bases short and J 3 bases short, with 15 bases between. Germline assignment: CDR1 MDHEN and CDR2 SYDVKM. This CDR3 contains 14 residues. CDR3 protein: CASRGVLNVYEQYF. DNA of the CDR3: TGTGCCAGCAGAGGGGTTCTAAATGTCTACGAGCAGTACTTC. The entire variable domain, with the rest obtained from reference TRBV28 and TRBJ2-7, is as follows: DVKVTQSSRYLVKRTGEKVFLECVQDMDHENMFWYRQDPGLGLRLIYFSYDVKMKEKGDIPEGYSVSREKKERFSLILESASTNQTSMYLCASRGVLNVYEQYFGPGTRLTVT.

The chain is built from TRBV2 and TRBJ1-1, with D hard to call. CDR1 is SNHLY and CDR2 is FYNNEI in the germline V gene. V shed 2 bases and J shed 1 base, with 8 bases lying between them. CDR3 length equals 14 residues. DNA of the CDR3: TGTGCCAGCAGTGAACGATTAGGGAACACTGAAGCTTTCTTT. Its translation is CASSERLGNTEAFF.

A few counts support this clone. The CDR3 DNA reads as TGCGCCAGCAGCTCAGGGGACAGGGCGTACGAGCAGTACTTC. Protein: CASSSGDRAYEQYF. V gene TRBV5-1 combines with J gene TRBJ2-7; 9 nucleotides match TRBD1. After removal of 3 bases from V and 4 bases from J, the junction contained 5 bases not matched to a gene. The germline V gene encodes CDR1 SGHRS and CDR2 YFSETQ. This CDR3 is 14 amino acids long.

This chain links TRBV4-1 with TRBJ2-3; possible D gene TRBD1, 6 bases. The CDR3 sequence is 16 residues long. V was shortened by 0 bases and J by 4 bases, with 14 bases between the two germline ends. From germline, CDR1 is MGHRA and CDR2 YSYEKL. CDR3 DNA: TGCGCCAGCAGCCAAGATTCCACAGGGCGGGCAGATACGCAGTATTTT. This gives the protein CASSQDSTGRADTQYF.

CDR3 bases: TGTGCCAGCAGTCTCACTAGGGGGCTTTACAATGAGCAGTTCTTC. Translated: CASSLTRGLYNEQFF. The chain is built from TRBV25-1 and TRBJ2-1, with 7 bases lining up with TRBD1. The CDR3 extends over 15 amino acids. Losses at the gene ends were 5 bases for V and 4 bases for J; bases not matched to a gene: 8. Germline CDR1 reads MGHDK; CDR2 reads SYGVNS.

The chain uses TRBV2 and TRBJ2-1; 8 bases line up with TRBD2. The germline CDR1 and CDR2 sequences are SNHLY and FYNNEI. J was trimmed by 3 bases and V by 6 bases; bases with no gene match: 10. This CDR3 has 16 amino acids. The CDR3 coding sequence is TGTGCCAGCAGCGATACCGGGACTAGAGGCTACAATGAGCAGTTCTTC. It is translated as CASSDTGTRGYNEQFF. Supplemented by reference TRBV2 and TRBJ2-1, the full variable domain reads EPEVTQTPSHQVTQMGQEVILRCVPISNHLYFYWYRQILGQKVEFLVSFYNNEISEKSEIFDDQFSVERPDGSNFTLKIRSTKLEDSAMYFCASSDTGTRGYNEQFFGPGTRLTVL.

V is TRBV7-8 and J is TRBJ2-4; D is ambiguous. V lost 6 bases and J lost 0, with 12 bases in between. Germline V gene data show CDR1 as SGHVS and CDR2 as FQNEAQ. This CDR3 is built from 15 residues. The CDR3 DNA reads TGTGCCAGCAGAGTTGAGGAGCTAGCCAAAAACATTCAGTACTTC. It is translated as CASRVEELAKNIQYF.

This chain uses TRBV19 with TRBJ1-5; D is ambiguous. CDR3 length equals 15 residues. Trimming shortened V by 3 bases and J by 3 bases, and 12 bases separated the two germline ends. CDR1 is LNHDA and CDR2 is SQIVND in the germline V gene (reference sequence). This chain's CDR3 is CASSMVLRANQPQHF. In DNA form, the CDR3 reads TGTGCCAGTAGTATGGTTCTCCGGGCCAATCAGCCCCAGCATTTT.

The V and J genes are TRBV7-9 and TRBJ2-3; D gene unclear. Germline V gene lookup returns CDR1 SEHNR and CDR2 FQNEAQ (reference sequence). The CDR3 is 14 residues long. Trimming pared 4 bases from V and 5 bases from J, leaving 13 bases between. Here the CDR3 DNA reads TGTGCCAGCAGCTCGGCAATAAAACGAGATACGCAGTATTTT. Translation gives CASSSAIKRDTQYF.